The rows below give T cell receptor beta chains drawn from one sample of a study of siplizumab effects on memory and regulatory T cells. The data were produced by immunoSEQ multiplex PCR, yet TCRdb's version contains in-frame clones alone and is incomplete. This sample has about 69,000 clones, with 88% found just once. Sequencing used Tregs sorted from blood. The receptor set was obtained from a human donor in good health. CDR3s include the opening cysteine and the closing phenylalanine or tryptophan. A D gene is named only where the DNA matches it firmly. Only some rows state a clone size, as once, few, many or a class for expanded clones.

D gene | J gene | V gene | clone size | CDR3 protein | CDR3 DNA
. | TRBJ2-7 | TRBV27 | . | CAPVRPEQYF | TGTGCCCCGGTACGGCCCGAGCAGTACTTC
. | TRBJ2-1 | TRBV27 | . | CASSQGRNSYNEQFF | TGTGCCAGCAGCCAGGGACGGAACTCCTACAATGAGCAGTTCTTC
. | TRBJ1-1 | TRBV7-2 | . | CASSPGGKGEAFF | TGTGCCAGCAGCCCCGGGGGAAAAGGGGAAGCTTTCTTT
. | TRBJ1-2 | TRBV19 | . | CASSRAGASGYTF | TGTGCCAGTAGTAGGGCAGGGGCTTCTGGCTACACCTTC
TRBD1 | TRBJ2-1 | TRBV6-6 | once | CASSLTGNNEQFF | TGTGCCAGCAGTTTGACAGGGAACAATGAGCAGTTCTTC
. | TRBJ1-2 | TRBV14 | . | CASSQGGGGYTF | TGTGCCAGCAGCCAAGGGGGTGGCGGCTACACCTTC
. | TRBJ1-5 | TRBV7-3 | . | CASSLTRNQPQHF | TGTGCCAGCAGCTTAACGCGGAATCAGCCCCAGCATTTT
TRBD2 | TRBJ2-7 | TRBV5-1 | . | CASSVGTTYEQYF | TGCGCCAGCAGCGTGGGGACTACCTACGAGCAGTACTTC
. | TRBJ2-6 | TRBV2 | . | CASGGLVGSGANVLTF | TGTGCCAGCGGCGGCCTAGTCGGCTCTGGGGCCAACGTCCTGACTTTC
. | TRBJ2-7 | TRBV7-9 | . | CASSLSVFDEQYF | TGTGCCAGCAGCTTATCAGTTTTTGACGAGCAGTACTTC
. | TRBJ2-1 | TRBV9 | . | CASNPAVTYNEQFF | TGTGCCAGCAACCCAGCGGTTACCTACAATGAGCAGTTCTTC
TRBD2 | TRBJ2-1 | TRBV7-9 | medium-sized | CASSSPGLAGLEQFF | TGTGCCAGCAGCTCTCCGGGACTAGCGGGATTAGAGCAGTTCTTC
TRBD1 | TRBJ1-4 | TRBV6-6 | once | CASTGRGLEKLFF | TGTGCCAGCACGGGCAGGGGGTTGGAAAAACTGTTTTTT
TRBD2 | TRBJ2-1 | TRBV29-1 | . | CSVNSGRNTMGQFF | TGCAGCGTCAATAGCGGGAGGAACACAATGGGGCAGTTCTTC
. | TRBJ1-1 | TRBV5-1 | . | CASSGQEEGNTEAFF | TGCGCCAGCAGTGGGCAGGAGGAGGGGAACACTGAAGCTTTCTTT
. | TRBJ1-1 | TRBV19 | . | CASSIEGAPGSTEAFF | TGTGCCAGTAGTATAGAGGGGGCCCCAGGGTCCACTGAAGCTTTCTTT